This TCR beta chain stems from a study of technical replicates of blood from several donors. The CDR3 is 14 residues long. Germline CDR1 reads MGHRA; CDR2 reads YSYEKL. V lost 1 base to trimming and J lost 3 bases, with 10 bases between them. Here immunoSEQ multiplex PCR was the method, and the copy in TCRdb shows in-frame clones only, minus some. The data hold 60,000 to 95,000 clones, with 90% to 95% observed a single time. Specimen: T cells isolated from PBMCs. This sequence joins TRBV4-1 and TRBJ2-7; D may be TRBD2 (5 bases). The source of this sequence is a human donor in good health. Some clones in this sample may be carry-over from other donors' samples. The CDR3 DNA is TGCGCCAGCAGCCAAGGGTCCGGGGACTACGAGCAGTACTTC. It translates to CASSQGSGDYEQYF.